This T cell receptor (beta chain) is drawn from a study of T-cell reconstitution after alpha-beta-depleted transplantation in children. Overall study findings and caveats: Reports say that about two months after transplant, the alpha-beta T cells came out of several hundred graft clones that had expanded.

TCRbeta library preparation incorporated unique molecular identifiers. TCRdb redid the calling of the PCR reads with MiXCR, one entry per CDR3 protein. The repertoire holds fewer than 550,000 distinct CDR3 sequences, with roughly 15% as singletons. This clonotype has a count of ten or more. The antigen is not known. The source is a boy less than two years old who had a stem cell transplant for Wiskott-Aldrich syndrome, so the T cells may come from the graft donor. The material sequenced was PBMCs, mostly from graft donor cells, taken 360 days after TCRalphabeta/CD19-depleted stem cell transplant.

CDR3 DNA: TGTGCCAGCAGCTTAGGACAGGGTGCTAACTATGGCTACACCTTC. Encoded protein: CASSLGQGANYGYTF. The chain combines TRBV7-9 with TRBJ1-2; 7 positions agree with TRBD1. Germline CDR1 reads SEHNR; CDR2 reads FQNEAQ (reference sequence). V was pared by 1 base and J by 0 bases, with 2 bases of the junction left unmatched. This CDR3 comprises 15 residues.